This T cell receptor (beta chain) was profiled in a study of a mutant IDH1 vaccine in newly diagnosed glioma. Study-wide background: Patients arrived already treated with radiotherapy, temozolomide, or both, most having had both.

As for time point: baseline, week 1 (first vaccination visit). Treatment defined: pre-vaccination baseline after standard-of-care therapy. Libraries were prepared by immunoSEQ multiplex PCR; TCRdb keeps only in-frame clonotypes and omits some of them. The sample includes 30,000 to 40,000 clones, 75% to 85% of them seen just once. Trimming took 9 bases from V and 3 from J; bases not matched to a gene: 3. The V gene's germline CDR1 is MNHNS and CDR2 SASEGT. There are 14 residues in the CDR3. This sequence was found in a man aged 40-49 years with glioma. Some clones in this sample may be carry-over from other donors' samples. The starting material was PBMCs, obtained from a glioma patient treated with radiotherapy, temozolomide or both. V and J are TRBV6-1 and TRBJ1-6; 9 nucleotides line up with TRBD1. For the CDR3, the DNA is TGTGCCAGTGGGACAGGGAACTATAATTCACCCCTCCACTTT. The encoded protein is CASGTGNYNSPLHF.